Each of the 14 T cell receptor beta chains below was sequenced from the same sample in a study of T cells in Graves' hyperthyroidism and ophthalmopathy. RNA transcripts gave rise to amplified TCR beta CDR3 regions. The TCR CDR3 first-round RT-PCR relied on the HTBI primer set. TCRdb ran MiXCR on the multiplex PCR reads and lists one entry per CDR3 protein. The sample lists approximately 370,000 distinct CDR3 sequences; roughly a sixth were seen once. Sequencing was carried out using blood. These receptor sequences come from a woman in her 30s with Graves' hyperthyroidism that later progressed to Graves' ophthalmopathy.

There are many counts of this clonotype. The CDR3 protein is CASSAKKTQYF. Written as DNA, the CDR3 is TGTGCCAGCAGCGCCAAGAAGACCCAGTACTTC. This chain links TRBV6-1 with TRBJ2-5, with D unresolved. CDR1 is MNHNS, CDR2 SASEGT, per germline. Trimming cost V 6 bases and J 6 bases, with 8 bases left between them. This CDR3 has 11 amino acids.

A note on this clonotype: A single base separates this from a much larger clone, so it may be a read error. The chain links TRBV5-1 to TRBJ1-4, with D uncertain. The CDR3 consists of 15 residues. Germline loops: CDR1 SGHRS, CDR2 YFSETQ. Trimming cost V 1 base and J 0 bases, with 7 bases left between them. The CDR3 loop is CASSLTPATNEKLFF. The CDR3 DNA follows: TGCGCCAGCAGCTTGACCCCCGCAACTAATGAAAAACTGTTTTTT.

Many counts were recorded for this clonotype. The rearrangement joins TRBV6-6 to TRBJ1-2; possibly TRBD1 for D (5 bases). CDR3 length equals 15 residues. Germline V lookup: CDR1 MNHNY, CDR2 SVGAGI (reference sequence). The V end lost 0 bases, the J end lost 2 bases, and 10 bases lay between the germline ends. The CDR3 loop is CASSYSGRGNYGYTF. CDR3 nucleotides: TGTGCCAGCAGTTACTCCGGACGGGGGAACTATGGCTACACCTTC.

In its sample, this clonotype was seen many times. CDR3 protein: CASAPGNTEAFF. CDR3 DNA: TGTGCCAGTGCCCCAGGGAACACTGAAGCTTTCTTT. The V and J genes are TRBV19 and TRBJ1-1; D not resolved. Trimming pared 8 bases from V and 1 base from J, leaving 8 bases between. This CDR3 has 12 amino acids. The germline V gene has CDR1 LNHDA and CDR2 SQIVND (reference sequence).

This clonotype appeared a few times. The V call is TRBV5-1, the J call TRBJ1-3; 7 bases agree with TRBD1. This CDR3 is 15 amino acids long. After removal of 4 bases from V and 4 bases from J, the junction contained 8 bases not matched to a gene. Germline V gives CDR1 SGHRS, CDR2 YFSETQ. CDR3 sequence (DNA): TGCGCCAGCAGCCTGTTAGGGACAGTCGGAAACACCATATATTTT. It yields the protein CASSLLGTVGNTIYF.

J is TRBJ2-2 and V is TRBV25-1, with D possibly matching TRBD2 (5 bases). CDR3 length: 12 amino acids. The ends were cut back, 6 bases at V and 6 bases at J, with 8 bases in the middle. The V gene's germline CDR1 is MGHDK and CDR2 SYGVNS. In nucleotides, the CDR3 is TGTGCCAGCAGCAAGGAGGCCGGGGAGCTGTTTTTT. Amino acids: CASSKEAGELFF.

This clonotype was counted many times. The V and J genes are TRBV7-2 and TRBJ2-2, with D possibly matching TRBD2 (6 bases). The V end lost 1 base, the J end lost 5 bases, and 17 bases lay between the germline ends. The length of the CDR3 is 17 residues. CDR1 is SGHTA, CDR2 FQGNSA, per germline. CDR3 loop: CASSLGFWRERTGELFF. CDR3 bases: TGTGCCAGCAGCTTAGGGTTCTGGCGGGAACGGACCGGGGAGCTGTTTTTT.

This clonotype was seen repeatedly, ten times or more. This chain connects TRBV5-1 to TRBJ2-2; 9 bases agree with TRBD1. V lost 4 bases, J lost 7 bases, and 11 bases stayed unmatched. CDR1 is SGHRS, CDR2 YFSETQ, per germline. The CDR3 totals 16 residues. CDR3 amino acids: CASSQRPGQGNGELFF. The CDR3 region has the DNA TGCGCCAGCAGCCAGCGACCGGGACAGGGCAACGGGGAGCTGTTTTTT.

This clonotype was seen many times. The gene calls are TRBV20-1 and TRBJ2-1; 13 bases agree with TRBD2. The CDR3 is made up of 16 amino acids. The V gene end was trimmed by 6 bases and the J gene end by 2 bases; junction bases not matched to a gene: 7. Per germline, CDR1 DFQATT and CDR2 SNEGSKA (reference sequence). CDR3 DNA: TGCAGTGCCTCGACTAGCGGGAGGAGGACCTACAATGAGCAGTTCTTC. Its protein is CSASTSGRRTYNEQFF.

This clonotype was counted ten times or more. The V call is TRBV2, the J call TRBJ2-3; a weak D match, TRBD1 (6 bases). Trimming removed 4 bases at V and 5 bases at J, with 16 bases between. The germline CDR1 and CDR2 sequences are SNHLY and FYNNEI. The CDR3 extends over 15 amino acids. DNA of the CDR3: TGTGCCAGCAGTGTGACAGGCCGAAAAAAAGATACGCAGTATTTT. This gives the protein CASSVTGRKKDTQYF. Full variable domain (remainder filled in from reference TRBV2 and TRBJ2-3): EPEVTQTPSHQVTQMGQEVILRCVPISNHLYFYWYRQILGQKVEFLVSFYNNEISEKSEIFDDQFSVERPDGSNFTLKIRSTKLEDSAMYFCASSVTGRKKDTQYFGPGTRLTVL.

The chain couples TRBV29-1 to TRBJ2-3, with 10 bases fitting TRBD2. The CDR3 contains 16 residues. CDR1 and CDR2 from the germline V gene are SQVTM and ANQGSEA. V lost 1 base and J lost 1; bases outside the gene matches: 5. CDR3 sequence reads: CSVEGGAGGRTDTQYF. The CDR3 nucleotides read TGCAGCGTTGAAGGGGGAGCGGGAGGGCGCACAGATACGCAGTATTTT.

Many counts were recorded for this clonotype. This chain joins TRBV7-9 and TRBJ1-1; possibly TRBD1 for D (5 bases). Germline V gene sequence: CDR1 SEHNR, CDR2 FQNEAQ (reference sequence). Trimming removed 1 base at V and 3 bases at J, with 9 bases between. CDR3 length equals 14 residues. CDR3: CASSLVVGDTEAFF. In nucleotides, the CDR3 is TGTGCCAGCAGCTTAGTTGTGGGGGACACTGAAGCTTTCTTT.

This chain joins TRBV10-3 and TRBJ2-3; tentatively, D is TRBD2 (6 bases). Germline V gene lookup returns CDR1 ENHRY and CDR2 SYGVKD. CDR3 size: 14 residues. V was cut by 7 bases and J by 2 bases, with 13 bases left in between. In DNA form, the CDR3 reads TGTGCCATCAAGGAGGGAGCCGACACAGATACGCAGTATTTT. Its translation: CAIKEGADTDTQYF.

This clonotype was detected only a few times. The gene calls are TRBV30 and TRBJ2-3, with TRBD2 as a possible D gene (7 bases). The CDR3 covers 13 residues. V gave up 3 bases and J gave up 4 bases, with 11 bases separating them. Germline CDR1 is GTSNPN and CDR2 is SVGIG (reference sequence). This CDR3 is CAWRGGAADTQYF. CDR3 nucleotide sequence: TGTGCCTGGAGGGGGGGGGCAGCAGATACGCAGTATTTT.